The 18 T cell receptor beta chains in this list originate from one sample, sequenced in a study of regulatory T cells in long-lasting Graves disease. Arm-PCR of CDR3 regions and iRepertoire HTBI primers were used to build TCR beta libraries. TCRdb re-derived calls from the multiplex PCR reads in MiXCR, one entry per CDR3 protein. Seen here are a few hundred thousand distinct CDR3 sequences, 20% to 25% observed once, and the top ten hold about 15%. Described time point: newly diagnosed GD, antithyroid drugs for less than 3 months. Extracted PBMC RNA gave rise to the TCR library. Sequenced material: peripheral blood mononuclear cells (PBMCs), taken at new diagnosis, from a patient treated with antithyroid drugs. These receptor sequences come from a female donor with Graves disease.

Note on this clonotype: A much larger clone sits a single nucleotide away, making a read error possible. The rearrangement links TRBV20-1 to TRBJ1-4; 8 nucleotides align to TRBD1. Looked up from germline, CDR1 is DFQATT and CDR2 is SNEGSKA (reference sequence). The CDR3 has 15 residues. The CDR3 loop reads CSAPDRGTTNETLFF. CDR3 nucleotides: TGCAGTGCTCCCGACAGGGGCACAACTAATGAAACACTGTTTTTT.

The J gene is TRBJ1-1, the V gene TRBV7-3, with a weak D call TRBD1 (6 bases). V was pared by 5 bases and J by 5 bases, with 18 bases between. CDR1 and CDR2 from the germline V gene are SGHTA and FQGTGA. The CDR3 sequence is 15 residues long. The CDR3 region is CASSPGGAPGTEAFF. DNA for the CDR3: TGTGCCAGCAGCCCGGGGGGGGCGCCAGGTACTGAAGCTTTCTTT.

The sample holds many counts of this clonotype. The chain is built from TRBV28 and TRBJ2-7, with D unresolved. The V gene's germline CDR1 is MDHEN and CDR2 SYDVKM. The CDR3 extends over 16 amino acids. Deletions cut 4 bases from V and 0 bases from J, with 16 bases between. CDR3 sequence (DNA): TGTGCCAGCAGTTCCAATACCCGGAGCTCCTCCTACGAGCAGTACTTC. It encodes CASSSNTRSSSYEQYF.

With respect to this clonotype: This clone may be a read error of a much larger clone one base away. The chain uses TRBV3-2 and TRBJ1-6. TRBV3-2 is noted as a pseudogene. The CDR3 loop spans 17 amino acids. In DNA, the CDR3 is TGTGCCAGCAGCCAAGATACCGAGAGCTCCTATAGTTCACCCCTCCACTTT. This gives the protein CASSQDTESSYSSPLHF.

The rearrangement joins TRBV28 to TRBJ2-7; the match to TRBD2 covers 13 bases. Germline V lookup: CDR1 MDHEN, CDR2 SYDVKM. The CDR3 runs 16 residues. The trim removed 8 bases at V and 2 bases at J, leaving 9 bases unmatched. CDR3 region: CASSEGTSGAAYEQYF. The CDR3 region has the DNA TGTGCCAGCTCTGAGGGGACTAGCGGGGCGGCCTACGAGCAGTACTTC.

V is TRBV4-1 and J is TRBJ1-2; perhaps TRBD1 as D (5 bases). There are 13 residues in the CDR3. Trimming stripped 1 base from V and 8 bases from J, with 11 bases between. CDR1 MGHRA and CDR2 YSYEKL come from the germline V gene. The CDR3 bases are TGCGCCAGCAGCCAAGGAGGATGGGGCGGCTACACCTTC. This codes for CASSQGGWGGYTF.

There are many counts of this clonotype. The rearrangement links TRBV10-3 to TRBJ2-1; 9 bases fit TRBD2. Germline CDR1 and CDR2: ENHRY and SYGVKD. This CDR3 spans 17 amino acids. V shed 0 bases, J shed 0 bases, and the junction held 3 bases outside the gene matches. The CDR3 loop reads CAISESSGRLSYNEQFF. Written as DNA, the CDR3 is TGTGCCATCAGTGAGTCTAGCGGGAGACTCTCCTACAATGAGCAGTTCTTC.

This clonotype was recorded many times. This sequence joins TRBV2 and TRBJ1-1; D is possibly TRBD1 (5 bases). V shed 1 base and J shed 4 bases, with 7 bases lying between them. The germline gives CDR1 SNHLY, CDR2 FYNNEI. The CDR3 has 13 amino acids. Written as DNA, the CDR3 is TGTGCCAGCAGTGAAGGGAGGGGCACTGAAGCTTTCTTT. Translated, it gives CASSEGRGTEAFF.

Turning to this clonotype: A single base separates this from a much larger clone, so it may be a read error. The chain carries TRBV11-2 and TRBJ2-5; D remains unclear. Germline values: CDR1 SGHAT, CDR2 FQNNGV. CDR3 length: 13 residues. The chain's CDR3 is CASSFTAQEAQYF. As DNA, the CDR3 is TGTGCCAGCAGCTTCACAGCCCAAGAGGCCCAGTACTTC.

This clonotype was seen only a few times. J is TRBJ2-7 and V is TRBV5-8, with 9 bases identical to TRBD1. The length of the CDR3 is 15 residues. V gave up 4 bases and J gave up 3 bases; unmatched junction bases: 8. Germline loops: CDR1 SGHTS, CDR2 YDEGEE. Here the CDR3 reads CASSPHGTGFYEQYF. CDR3 in DNA: TGTGCCAGCAGCCCTCACGGGACAGGGTTCTACGAGCAGTACTTC.

Worth noting for this clonotype: A read error is possible here, since a much larger clone lies one base away. V is TRBV6-1 and J is TRBJ2-4, with TRBD2 identical over 8 bases. The germline V gene has CDR1 MNHNS and CDR2 SASEGT. Germline trimming cut 6 bases from V and 0 bases from J; bases unmatched to any gene: 10. This CDR3 has 17 amino acids. Here the CDR3 reads CASRYARSGIAKNIQYF. The CDR3 DNA follows: TGTGCCAGCAGATACGCGCGTAGCGGGATAGCCAAAAACATTCAGTACTTC.

V gene TRBV6-2 or TRBV6-3 combines with J gene TRBJ2-3; perhaps D is TRBD1 or TRBD2 (5 bases each). Trimming removed 4 bases at V and 4 bases at J, with 18 bases between. The CDR3 contains 16 residues. Per germline, CDR1 MNHEY and CDR2 SVGEGT. The CDR3 reads CASSSPRDLRADTQYF. In nucleotides, the CDR3 is TGTGCCAGCAGTTCCCCTCGGGACCTGCGCGCAGATACGCAGTATTTT.

This clonotype was recorded at least ten times. This chain joins TRBV12-3 or TRBV12-4 and TRBJ1-2; possible D gene TRBD1, 6 bases. V gave up 1 base and J gave up 3 bases, with 12 bases separating them. This CDR3 comprises 15 residues. Written as DNA, the CDR3 is TGTGCCAGCAGTTTAGGGAACAGGGCCCACTATGGCTACACCTTC. Translation gives CASSLGNRAHYGYTF.

This clonotype has a count of ten or more. The V gene is TRBV20-1, the J gene TRBJ2-5; unclear D gene. CDR1 is DFQATT, CDR2 SNEGSKA, per germline (reference sequence). The CDR3 loop spans 13 amino acids. Trimming removed 7 bases at V and 4 bases at J, with 16 bases between. In DNA, the CDR3 is TGCAGTGGTTTGGCGGAGATTGGAGAGACCCAGTACTTC. Its translation: CSGLAEIGETQYF.

About this clonotype itself: A read error may be the cause here, since a much bigger clone is one base away. The chain recombines TRBV10-3 with TRBJ1-2; D possibly corresponds to TRBD1 (5 bases). The CDR3 contains 15 residues. Per the germline V gene, CDR1 is ENHRY and CDR2 is SYGVKD. V was cut by 8 bases and J by 6 bases, with 22 bases left in between. Here the CDR3 reads CAIPPSGGGSDGYTF. The CDR3 nucleotides read TGTGCCATCCCACCCTCGGGTGGGGGAAGCGATGGCTACACCTTC.

At least ten counts were recorded for this clonotype. The chain combines TRBV5-5 with TRBJ2-5; the match to TRBD1 covers 7 bases. CDR1 is SGHKS, CDR2 YYEKEE, per germline (reference sequence). This CDR3 spans 14 amino acids. The V and J ends lost 0 bases and 5 bases, in that order; junction bases with no gene match: 4. The CDR3 nucleotides are TGTGCCAGCAGCTTGGCGCAGGGGGTCGAGACCCAGTACTTC. Translation gives CASSLAQGVETQYF.

The table lists this clonotype with many counts. This sequence joins TRBV20-1 and TRBJ2-5, with 15 bases lining up with TRBD2. CDR3 length: 18 residues. With V trimmed by 3 bases and J by 4 bases, 12 bases remained unmatched. The V gene's germline CDR1 is DFQATT and CDR2 SNEGSKA (reference sequence). The CDR3 region has the DNA TGCAGTGCTAGTCCGGGACTAGCGGGGGGAGGATTGCGAGAGACCCAGTACTTC. This codes for CSASPGLAGGGLRETQYF.

This clonotype was observed a handful of times. The chain has TRBV20-1 and TRBJ2-4, with TRBD2 matching 15 bases. The CDR3 consists of 17 residues. V gave up 3 bases and J gave up 5 bases; unmatched junction bases: 8. CDR1 is DFQATT and CDR2 is SNEGSKA in the germline V gene (reference sequence). CDR3 sequence reads: CSASGGTSGRMENIQYF. CDR3 nucleotides: TGCAGTGCTAGTGGGGGGACTAGCGGGAGGATGGAAAACATTCAGTACTTC.